This is a list of T cell receptor beta chains from one sample in a study of Tregs in tolerant kidney transplant recipients. The data were produced by immunoSEQ multiplex PCR, yet TCRdb's version contains in-frame clones alone and is incomplete. This sample carries tens of thousands of clones, about 90% of them seen once, and the ten largest clones take about 0.71%. Material for sequencing was Tregs from blood. All receptors come from a human donor in good health. Each CDR3 is given with its conserved first and last residue. D genes are given only for firm matches. Expanded clones are given a class, and other clones once, few, many or no size at all.

v_call	d_call	j_call	clone_size	cdr3_nt	cdr3_aa
TRBV19	TRBD2	TRBJ2-7	-	TGTGCCAGTAGTATCGCGGGAGGGTCCTACGAGCAGTACTTC	CASSIAGGSYEQYF
TRBV7-9	TRBD1	TRBJ2-3	once	TGTGCCAGCAGCTTCGAGACAGGGCCAACTACGCAGTATTTT	CASSFETGPTTQYF
TRBV5-1	-	TRBJ2-7	-	TGCGCCAGCAGCTGGACTACAGGGAACCACGAGCAGTACTTC	CASSWTTGNHEQYF
TRBV6-1	TRBD2	TRBJ2-5	-	TGTGCCACTTCAGGACTAGCGGGAGGGCAGACCCAGTACTTC	CATSGLAGGQTQYF
TRBV5-4	-	TRBJ2-6	once	TGTGCCAGCAGCATCAGGGACGCTGGGGCCAACGTCCTGACTTTC	CASSIRDAGANVLTF
TRBV18	TRBD1	TRBJ2-1	-	TGTGCCAGCTCACGGCTACAGGGGGAGAATGAGCAGTTCTTC	CASSRLQGENEQFF
TRBV6-5	-	TRBJ2-7	-	TGTGCCAGCAGTTACTCCCGGACAGCCTCCTACGAGCAGTACTTC	CASSYSRTASYEQYF
TRBV15	TRBD1	TRBJ1-5	-	TGTGCCACCAGCAGCGCCGGGACAGGGGGCCGGGAGCCCCAGCATTTT	CATSSAGTGGREPQHF
TRBV12-5	TRBD2	TRBJ2-3	once	TGTGCTAGTGCCGCTAGCGGAGCAGATACGCAGTATTTT	CASAASGADTQYF
TRBV25-1	-	TRBJ2-7	-	TGTGCCAGCAGTGAATCAGGGTATAGCTCCTACGAGCAGTACTTC	CASSESGYSSYEQYF
TRBV5-1	TRBD2	TRBJ2-1	-	TGCGCCAGCAGTCTTAGCGGGGCCTACAATGAGCAGTTCTTC	CASSLSGAYNEQFF
TRBV7-9	-	TRBJ1-1	-	TGTGCCAGCTCAGGCGCGAACACTGAAGCTTTCTTT	CASSGANTEAFF
TRBV6-5	-	TRBJ1-5	-	TGTGCCAGCAGTTTGACCGGGGGTGGCAATCAGCCCCAGCATTTT	CASSLTGGGNQPQHF
TRBV15	TRBD1	TRBJ1-5	-	TGTGCCACCAGCAGAGATCCAAGGGACAGTAGCAATCAGCCCCAGCATTTT	CATSRDPRDSSNQPQHF
TRBV30	-	TRBJ2-5	-	TGTGCGTGCCGGCTCCACCAAGAGACCCAGTACTTC	CACRLHQETQYF
TRBV2	-	TRBJ2-7	-	TGTGCCGGTCAGGGGGGGCTGGGCGAGCAGTACTTC	CAGQGGLGEQYF
TRBV27	-	TRBJ2-7	few	TGTGCCAGCAGTTCGTACAGGGAGCTCTACGAGCAGTACTTC	CASSSYRELYEQYF
TRBV30	-	TRBJ2-7	-	TGTGCCTGGAAGGTAGGGATCGAGCAGTACTTC	CAWKVGIEQYF
TRBV5-6	-	TRBJ2-5	-	TGTGCCAGCAGCCCAGATTGGCTCGCGAGGGAGCAGTACTTC	CASSPDWLAREQYF
TRBV6-5	-	TRBJ2-7	-	TGTGCCAGCAGTTACTCCCGATCTGGAGACGAGCAGTACTTC	CASSYSRSGDEQYF
TRBV6-4	-	TRBJ1-1	-	TGTGCCAGCAGTAGGGACCGAGTGAACACTGAAGCTTTCTTT	CASSRDRVNTEAFF
TRBV18	-	TRBJ1-5	-	TGTGCCAGCTCACCGTTTGGGGCATTTAGCAATCAGCCCCAGCATTTT	CASSPFGAFSNQPQHF
TRBV18	-	TRBJ2-2	-	TGTGCCAGCTCGGAGACACGGACAACGAACACCGGGGAGCTGTTTTTT	CASSETRTTNTGELFF
TRBV6-6	-	TRBJ2-5	-	TGTGCCAGCAGTTACGGAGGGCTTCGACAAGAGACCCAGTACTTC	CASSYGGLRQETQYF
TRBV10-1	-	TRBJ2-1	-	TGCGCCAGCAGTGGGGGTAACGTGGATGAGCAGTTCTTC	CASSGGNVDEQFF
TRBV12-5	TRBD1	TRBJ2-2	-	TGTGCTAGTGGTTTTGGACAGGGGGATACCGGGGAGCTGTTTTTT	CASGFGQGDTGELFF
TRBV10-2	-	TRBJ1-5	-	TGCGCCAGCAGTGAGGGGTCTCCGAGGCTAAATCAGCCCCAGCATTTT	CASSEGSPRLNQPQHF
TRBV7-6	-	TRBJ2-1	-	TGTGCCAGCAGCAAAACTACCAATGAGCAGTTCTTC	CASSKTTNEQFF
TRBV5-1	TRBD2	TRBJ2-1	-	TGCGCCAGCAGCTTCTTACTAGCGGGGGCCGTTATTGAGCAGTTCTTC	CASSFLLAGAVIEQFF
TRBV5-8	-	TRBJ1-4	-	TGTGCCAGCAGCTTCCCAGGTGGAACAACTAATGAAAAACTGTTTTTT	CASSFPGGTTNEKLFF
TRBV9	TRBD2	TRBJ2-1	-	TGTGCCAGCAGCGTAGCTCCGGGGGGGCCCGTCGGTGAGCAGTTCTTC	CASSVAPGGPVGEQFF
TRBV7-2	-	TRBJ2-7	-	TGTGCCAGCAGCGGATTCACAGTTTTCGAGCAGTACTTC	CASSGFTVFEQYF
TRBV5-6	-	TRBJ2-1	-	TGTGCCAGCAGTTTACGGGCCCCCCGTGAGTTCTTC	CASSLRAPREFF
TRBV27	-	TRBJ2-1	few	TGTGCCAGCAGTTTATACAATGAGCAGTTCTTC	CASSLYNEQFF
TRBV30	-	TRBJ1-2	-	TGTGCCTGGAGCGCCGGGTCCGTAGCTAACTATGGCTACACCTTC	CAWSAGSVANYGYTF
TRBV29-1	-	TRBJ1-4	-	TGCAGCGTTGAAGTTTGGGGGAGCGGGGATGAAAAACTGTTTTTT	CSVEVWGSGDEKLFF
TRBV6-5	TRBD1	TRBJ2-3	once	TGTGCCAGCAGACAGGGGGCCGCAGATACGCAGTATTTT	CASRQGAADTQYF
TRBV4-1	-	TRBJ2-7	-	TGCGCCAGCAGCCAAGAAGGGGCAGGGTACGAGCAGTACTTC	CASSQEGAGYEQYF
TRBV19	-	TRBJ1-4	-	TGTGCCAGTAGTGGGCAGACTAATGAAAAACTGTTTTTT	CASSGQTNEKLFF
TRBV11-3	-	TRBJ2-1	-	TGTGCCAGCAGCTTTGAGGGAAGCTCCTACAATGAGCAGTTCTTC	CASSFEGSSYNEQFF
TRBV11-2	-	TRBJ2-5	once	TGTGCCAGCACCGTGAAGGGGGGGCCGGGCCAAGAGACCCAGTACTTC	CASTVKGGPGQETQYF
TRBV7-9	-	TRBJ1-2	-	TGTGCCAGCAGCTTATGGGGCAGGGATGACTATGGCTACACCTTC	CASSLWGRDDYGYTF
TRBV19	-	TRBJ1-2	-	TGTGCCAGTAGTATTCCCGCAGTTAACTATGGCTACACCTTC	CASSIPAVNYGYTF
TRBV5-1	-	TRBJ2-5	-	TGCGCCAGCAGCGACGGACAGGGAGGGGAGACCCAGTACTTC	CASSDGQGGETQYF
TRBV18	TRBD1	TRBJ2-7	-	TGTGCCAGCTCACAAGGGACAGGGGTTGCCTACGAGCAGTACTTC	CASSQGTGVAYEQYF
TRBV4-2	-	TRBJ2-7	-	TGTGCCAGCAGCCAAGCCCGGGCCTACGAGCAGTACTTC	CASSQARAYEQYF
TRBV10-1	-	TRBJ2-7	-	TGCGCCAGCAGTGGGCTCGGGGTCGAGCAGTACTTC	CASSGLGVEQYF
TRBV19	TRBD1	TRBJ1-1	-	TGTGCCAGTAGTGTTGGGACAGGGCGAGGGACTGAAGCTTTCTTT	CASSVGTGRGTEAFF
TRBV2	-	TRBJ1-3	-	TGTGCCAGCAGTGTGGGGAGGGACACCATATATTTT	CASSVGRDTIYF
TRBV11-2	-	TRBJ2-7	-	TGTGCCAGCAGCTCAACTATGGGGGCCTCCGCCTACGAGCAGTACTTC	CASSSTMGASAYEQYF
TRBV20-1	-	TRBJ1-1	once	TGCAGTGCTAGCTCACGGACCGTAGCTTTCTTT	CSASSRTVAFF
TRBV19	-	TRBJ1-5	-	TGTGCCAGTAGGGTGGGCAATCAGCCCCAGCATTTT	CASRVGNQPQHF
TRBV2	-	TRBJ1-1	-	TGTGCCAGCACGGAAGGGTATACTGAAGCTTTCTTT	CASTEGYTEAFF
TRBV5-1	-	TRBJ2-5	-	TGCGCCAGCAAGGACACCCTCTGGCGTGGAAGGGAGACCCAGTACTTC	CASKDTLWRGRETQYF
TRBV29-1	-	TRBJ1-1	-	TGCAGCGTTGGGTCCGGGTTGAACACTGAAGCTTTCTTT	CSVGSGLNTEAFF
TRBV7-9	TRBD1	TRBJ1-4	-	TGTGCCCAAGCAGCCGGGACAGGGGCGCGCGAAAAACTGTTTTTT	CAQAAGTGAREKLFF
TRBV5-1	-	TRBJ2-6	-	TGCGCCAGCAGCTTGTCGGCGAGTCGTCCCTCTGGGGCCAACGTCCTGACTTTC	CASSLSASRPSGANVLTF
TRBV7-2	-	TRBJ1-2	-	TGTGCCAGCACCCTCGGACCCGGGACTATCTCTGGCTACACCTTC	CASTLGPGTISGYTF
TRBV28	-	TRBJ2-7	few	TGTGCCAGCAGTTTATTAGTGGGGGGACACAGGGTCCTCCTCTCCTACGAGCAGTACTTC	CASSLLVGGHRVLLSYEQYF
TRBV5-1	-	TRBJ1-1	-	TGCGCCAGCAGGGAACGGGAGATGAACACTGAAGCTTTCTTT	CASREREMNTEAFF